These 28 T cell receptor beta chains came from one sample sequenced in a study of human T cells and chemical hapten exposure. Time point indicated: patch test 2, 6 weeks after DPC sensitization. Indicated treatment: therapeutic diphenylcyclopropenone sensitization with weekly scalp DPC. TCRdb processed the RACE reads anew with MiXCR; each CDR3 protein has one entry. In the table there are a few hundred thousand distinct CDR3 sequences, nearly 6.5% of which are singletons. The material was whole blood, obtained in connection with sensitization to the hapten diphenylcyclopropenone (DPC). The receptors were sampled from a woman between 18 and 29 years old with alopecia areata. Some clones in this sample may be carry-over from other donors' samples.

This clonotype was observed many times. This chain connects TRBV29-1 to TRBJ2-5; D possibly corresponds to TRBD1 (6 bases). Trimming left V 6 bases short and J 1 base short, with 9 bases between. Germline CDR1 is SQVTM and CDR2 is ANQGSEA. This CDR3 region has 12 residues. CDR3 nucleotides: TGCAGCGTCAGGACAGTCCAAGAGACCCAGTACTTC. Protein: CSVRTVQETQYF. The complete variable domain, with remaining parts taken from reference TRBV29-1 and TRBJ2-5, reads SAVISQKPSRDICQRGTSLTIQCQVDSQVTMMFWYRQQPGQSLTLIATANQGSEATYESGFVIDKFPISRPNLTFSTLTVSNMSPEDSSIYLCSVRTVQETQYFGPGTRLLVL.

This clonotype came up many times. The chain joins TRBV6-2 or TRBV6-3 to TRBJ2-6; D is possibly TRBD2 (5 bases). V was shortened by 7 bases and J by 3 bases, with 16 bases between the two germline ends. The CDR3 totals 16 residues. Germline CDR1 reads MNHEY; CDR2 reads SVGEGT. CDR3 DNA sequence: TGTGCCAGCACCCTTACGGGGTTAAGTGGGGCCAACGTCCTGACTTTC. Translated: CASTLTGLSGANVLTF.

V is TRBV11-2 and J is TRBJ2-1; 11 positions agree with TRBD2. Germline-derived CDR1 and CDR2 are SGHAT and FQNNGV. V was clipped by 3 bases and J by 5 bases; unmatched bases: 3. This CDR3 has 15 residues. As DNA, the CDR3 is TGTGCCAGCAGCTTCACTAGCGGGGGAGACAATGAGCAGTTCTTC. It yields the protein CASSFTSGGDNEQFF. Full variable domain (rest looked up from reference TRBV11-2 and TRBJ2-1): EAGVAQSPRYKIIEKRQSVAFWCNPISGHATLYWYQQILGQGPKLLIQFQNNGVVDDSQLPKDRFSAERLKGVDSTLKIQPAKLEDSAVYLCASSFTSGGDNEQFFGPGTRLTVL.

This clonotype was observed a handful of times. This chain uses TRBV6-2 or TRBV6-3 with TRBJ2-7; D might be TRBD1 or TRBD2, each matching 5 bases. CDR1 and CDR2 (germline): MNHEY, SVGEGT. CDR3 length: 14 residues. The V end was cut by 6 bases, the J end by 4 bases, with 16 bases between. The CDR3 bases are TGTGCCAGCAGCCCCGGGACCTTCGGGTACGAGCAGTACTTC. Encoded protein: CASSPGTFGYEQYF.

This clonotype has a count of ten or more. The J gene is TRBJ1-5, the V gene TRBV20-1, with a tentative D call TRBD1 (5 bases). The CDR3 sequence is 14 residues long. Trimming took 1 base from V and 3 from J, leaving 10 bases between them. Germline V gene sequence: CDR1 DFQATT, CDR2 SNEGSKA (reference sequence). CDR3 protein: CSARVQGLNQPQHF. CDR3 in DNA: TGCAGTGCTAGAGTCCAGGGTCTCAATCAGCCCCAGCATTTT.

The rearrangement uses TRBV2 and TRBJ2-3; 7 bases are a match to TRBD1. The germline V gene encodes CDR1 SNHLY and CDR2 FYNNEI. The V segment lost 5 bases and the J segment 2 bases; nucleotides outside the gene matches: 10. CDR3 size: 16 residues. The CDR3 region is CASSREGQTSTDTQYF. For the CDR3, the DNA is TGTGCCAGCAGTCGAGAGGGACAGACCTCCACAGATACGCAGTATTTT.

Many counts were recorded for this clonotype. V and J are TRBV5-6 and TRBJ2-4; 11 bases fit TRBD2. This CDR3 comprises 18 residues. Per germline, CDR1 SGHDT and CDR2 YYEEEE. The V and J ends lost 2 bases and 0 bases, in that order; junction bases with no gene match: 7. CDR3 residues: CASSFGSSGGLAKNIQYF. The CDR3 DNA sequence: TGTGCCAGCAGCTTCGGCTCTAGCGGGGGGCTAGCCAAAAACATTCAGTACTTC.

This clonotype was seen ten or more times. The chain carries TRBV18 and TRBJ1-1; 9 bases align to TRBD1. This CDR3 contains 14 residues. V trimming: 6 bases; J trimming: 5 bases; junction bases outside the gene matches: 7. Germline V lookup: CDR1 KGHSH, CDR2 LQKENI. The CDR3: CASSPGTGRTEAFF. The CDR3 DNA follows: TGTGCCAGCTCCCCCGGGACAGGGAGGACTGAAGCTTTCTTT.

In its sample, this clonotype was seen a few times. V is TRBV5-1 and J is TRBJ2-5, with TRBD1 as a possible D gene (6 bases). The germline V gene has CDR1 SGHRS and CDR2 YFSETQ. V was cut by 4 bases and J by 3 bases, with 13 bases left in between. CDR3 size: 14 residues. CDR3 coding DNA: TGCGCCAGCAGCCTCACAGGGTCGGAAGAGACCCAGTACTTC. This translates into CASSLTGSEETQYF.

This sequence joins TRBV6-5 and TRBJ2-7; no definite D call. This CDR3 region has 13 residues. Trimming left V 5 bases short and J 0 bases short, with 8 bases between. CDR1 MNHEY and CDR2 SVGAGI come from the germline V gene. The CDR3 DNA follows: TGTGCCAGCAGTCACAGATTCTCCTACGAGCAGTACTTC. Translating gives CASSHRFSYEQYF.

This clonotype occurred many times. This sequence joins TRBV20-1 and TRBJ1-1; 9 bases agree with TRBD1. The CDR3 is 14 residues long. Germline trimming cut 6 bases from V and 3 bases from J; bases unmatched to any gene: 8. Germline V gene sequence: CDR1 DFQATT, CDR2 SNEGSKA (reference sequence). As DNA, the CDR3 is TGCAGTGCCGAAACAGGGGGCGAAGACACTGAAGCTTTCTTT. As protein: CSAETGGEDTEAFF.

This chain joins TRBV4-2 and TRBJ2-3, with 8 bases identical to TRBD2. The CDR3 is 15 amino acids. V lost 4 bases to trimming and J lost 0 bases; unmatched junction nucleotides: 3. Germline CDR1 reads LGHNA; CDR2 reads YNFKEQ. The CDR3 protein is CASSRAGASTDTQYF. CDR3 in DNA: TGTGCCAGCAGCCGAGCGGGGGCTAGCACAGATACGCAGTATTTT.

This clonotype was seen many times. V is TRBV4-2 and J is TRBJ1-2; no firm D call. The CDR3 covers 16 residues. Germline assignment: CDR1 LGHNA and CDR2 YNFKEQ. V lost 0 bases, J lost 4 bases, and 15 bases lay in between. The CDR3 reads CASSQEVVSESYGYTF. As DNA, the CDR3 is TGTGCCAGCAGCCAAGAAGTGGTATCAGAGAGCTATGGCTACACCTTC.

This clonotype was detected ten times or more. CDR3 DNA sequence: TGTGCCAGCAGCTTAGAAAGGACGGGCTACACCTTC. It codes for CASSLERTGYTF. This chain connects TRBV13 to TRBJ1-2, with D hard to call. Between the trimmed V and J ends, which lost 1 base and 8 bases, there was a span of 8 bases. Germline V CDR1 and CDR2: PRHDT, FYEKMQ (reference sequence). The length of the CDR3 is 12 residues.

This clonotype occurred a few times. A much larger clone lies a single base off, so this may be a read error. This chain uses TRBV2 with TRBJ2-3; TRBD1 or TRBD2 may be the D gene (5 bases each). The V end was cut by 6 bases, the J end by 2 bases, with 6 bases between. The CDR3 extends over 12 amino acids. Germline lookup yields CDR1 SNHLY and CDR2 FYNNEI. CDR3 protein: CASRGDTDTQYF. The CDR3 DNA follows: TGTGCCAGCAGGGGGGACACAGATACGCAGTATTTT.

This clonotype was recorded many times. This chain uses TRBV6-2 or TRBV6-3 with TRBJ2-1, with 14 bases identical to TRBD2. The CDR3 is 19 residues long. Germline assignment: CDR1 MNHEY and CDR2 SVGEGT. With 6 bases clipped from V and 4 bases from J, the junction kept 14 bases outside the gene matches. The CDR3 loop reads CASRRLGLAGGSLYNEQFF. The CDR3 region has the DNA TGTGCCAGCAGGCGCCTTGGACTAGCGGGGGGCTCCTTATACAATGAGCAGTTCTTC.

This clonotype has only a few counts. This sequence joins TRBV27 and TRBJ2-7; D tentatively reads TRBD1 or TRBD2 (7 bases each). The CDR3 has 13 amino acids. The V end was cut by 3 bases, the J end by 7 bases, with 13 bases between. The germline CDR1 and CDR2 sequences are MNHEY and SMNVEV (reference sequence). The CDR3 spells CASSFRGRGEQYF. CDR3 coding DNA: TGTGCCAGCAGTTTCAGGGGGAGGGGGGAGCAGTACTTC.

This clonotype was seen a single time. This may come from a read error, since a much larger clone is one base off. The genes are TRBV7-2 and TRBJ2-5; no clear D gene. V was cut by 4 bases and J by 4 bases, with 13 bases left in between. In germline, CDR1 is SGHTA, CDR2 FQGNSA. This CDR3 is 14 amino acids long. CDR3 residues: CASSSVWSGETQYF. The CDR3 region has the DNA TGTGCCAGCAGCTCAGTATGGTCCGGAGAGACCCAGTACTTC.

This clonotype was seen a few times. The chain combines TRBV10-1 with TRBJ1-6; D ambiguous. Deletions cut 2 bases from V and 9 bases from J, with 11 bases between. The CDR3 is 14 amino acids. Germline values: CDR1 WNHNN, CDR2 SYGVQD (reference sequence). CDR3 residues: CASSEMGGFSPLHF. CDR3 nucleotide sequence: TGCGCCAGCAGTGAGATGGGAGGCTTTTCACCCCTCCACTTT.

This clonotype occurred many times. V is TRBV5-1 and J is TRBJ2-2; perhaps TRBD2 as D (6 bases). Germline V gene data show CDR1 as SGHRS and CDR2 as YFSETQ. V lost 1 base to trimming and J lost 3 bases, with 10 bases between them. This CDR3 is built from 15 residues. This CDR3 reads CASSLPGGHTGELFF. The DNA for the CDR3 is TGCGCCAGCAGCTTGCCCGGGGGTCACACCGGGGAGCTGTTTTTT.

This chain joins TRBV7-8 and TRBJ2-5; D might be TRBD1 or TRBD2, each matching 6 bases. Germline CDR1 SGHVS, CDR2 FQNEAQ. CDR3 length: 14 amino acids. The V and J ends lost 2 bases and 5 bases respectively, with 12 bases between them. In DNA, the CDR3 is TGTGCCAGCAGCTTACGGGGGCTGGGTGAGACCCAGTACTTC. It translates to CASSLRGLGETQYF.

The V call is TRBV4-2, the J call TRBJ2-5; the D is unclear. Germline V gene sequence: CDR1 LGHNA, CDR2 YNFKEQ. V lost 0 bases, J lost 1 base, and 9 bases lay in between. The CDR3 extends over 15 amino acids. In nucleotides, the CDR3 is TGTGCCAGCAGCCAAGATGGGCAGGCCCAAGAGACCCAGTACTTC. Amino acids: CASSQDGQAQETQYF.

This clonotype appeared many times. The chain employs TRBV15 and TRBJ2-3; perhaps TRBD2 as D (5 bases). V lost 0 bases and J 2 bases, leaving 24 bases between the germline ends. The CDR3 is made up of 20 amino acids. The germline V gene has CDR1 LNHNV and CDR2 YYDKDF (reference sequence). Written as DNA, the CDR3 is TGTGCCACCAGCAGAGATGGTCTAACGAAGAGTCCGGGATTCACAGATACGCAGTATTTT. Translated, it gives CATSRDGLTKSPGFTDTQYF.

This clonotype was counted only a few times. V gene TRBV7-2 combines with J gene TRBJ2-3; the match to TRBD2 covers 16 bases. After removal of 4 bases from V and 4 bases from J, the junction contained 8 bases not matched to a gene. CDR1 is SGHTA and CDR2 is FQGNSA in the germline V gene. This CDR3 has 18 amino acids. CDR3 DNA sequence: TGTGCCAGCAGCTCCCCGGGACTAGCGGGGGGGCTCGCAGATACGCAGTATTTT. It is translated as CASSSPGLAGGLADTQYF.

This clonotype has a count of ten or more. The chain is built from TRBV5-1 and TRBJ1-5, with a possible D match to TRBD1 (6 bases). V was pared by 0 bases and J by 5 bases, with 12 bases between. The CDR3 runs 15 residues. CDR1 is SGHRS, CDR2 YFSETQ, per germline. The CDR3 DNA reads TGCGCCAGCAGCTTGGAATCCGGGGGCCATCAGCCCCAGCATTTT. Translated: CASSLESGGHQPQHF.

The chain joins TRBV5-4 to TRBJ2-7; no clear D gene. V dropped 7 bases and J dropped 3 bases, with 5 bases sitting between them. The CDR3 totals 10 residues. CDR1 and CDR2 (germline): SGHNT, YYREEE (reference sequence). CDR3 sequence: CASHHYEQYF. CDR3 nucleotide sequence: TGTGCCAGCCACCACTACGAGCAGTACTTC.

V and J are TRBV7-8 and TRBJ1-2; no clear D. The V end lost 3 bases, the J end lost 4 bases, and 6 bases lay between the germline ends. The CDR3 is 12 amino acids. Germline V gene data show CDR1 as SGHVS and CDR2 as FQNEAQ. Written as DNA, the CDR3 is TGTGCCAGCAGCTTCATAGGCTATGGCTACACCTTC. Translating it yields CASSFIGYGYTF.

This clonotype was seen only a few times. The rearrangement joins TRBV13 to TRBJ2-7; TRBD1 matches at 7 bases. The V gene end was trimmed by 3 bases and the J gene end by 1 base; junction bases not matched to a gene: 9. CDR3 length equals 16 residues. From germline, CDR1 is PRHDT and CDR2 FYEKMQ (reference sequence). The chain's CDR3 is CASSFNRGVGSYEQYF. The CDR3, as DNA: TGTGCCAGCAGCTTCAACAGGGGAGTCGGGTCCTACGAGCAGTACTTC. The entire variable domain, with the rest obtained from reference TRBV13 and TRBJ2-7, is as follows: AAGVIQSPRHLIKEKRETATLKCYPIPRHDTVYWYQQGPGQDPQFLISFYEKMQSDKGSIPDRFSAQQFSDYHSELNMSSLELGDSALYFCASSFNRGVGSYEQYFGPGTRLTVT.